A single sample is the source of the 20 T cell receptor beta chains below, sequenced in a study of identical twins. MiXCR, applied by TCRdb to the 5' RACE reads, yields one record per CDR3 protein. Of hundreds of thousands of distinct CDR3 sequences in the sample, around 8.1% were seen once. This same sample was also part of a study on yellow fever vaccine responses in identical twins.

Sequenced input: memory (CD45RO+) T cells sorted from blood. These receptors were collected from a woman between 18 and 29 years old in good health.

Only a few counts were recorded for this clonotype. This sequence joins TRBV4-3 and TRBJ2-1; D gene unclear. There are 15 residues in the CDR3. Trimming shortened V by 0 bases and J by 7 bases, and 13 bases separated the two germline ends. Germline V gene sequence: CDR1 LGHNA, CDR2 YSLEER. The CDR3 here is CASSQESLAGNEQFF. CDR3 bases: TGCGCCAGCAGCCAAGAATCTTTGGCCGGAAATGAGCAGTTCTTC.

This clonotype has more than one count but fewer than ten. V gene TRBV7-2 combines with J gene TRBJ1-5; 10 positions match TRBD1. The length of the CDR3 is 15 residues. Germline CDR1 reads SGHTA; CDR2 reads FQGNSA. With V trimmed by 5 bases and J by 6 bases, 7 bases remained unmatched. The CDR3 is CASSPGTGVVQPQHF. CDR3 DNA sequence: TGTGCCAGCAGCCCAGGGACAGGGGTAGTTCAGCCCCAGCATTTT.

The gene calls are TRBV11-2 and TRBJ2-1; D remains ambiguous. CDR3 size: 12 residues. Trimming took off 7 bases at V and 6 bases at J, with 10 bases between the two ends. CDR1 and CDR2 (germline): SGHAT, FQNNGV. CDR3 residues: CASTRVSNEQFF. The CDR3 nucleotides read TGTGCCAGCACCCGCGTTTCCAATGAGCAGTTCTTC.

This clonotype was detected a few times. This sequence joins TRBV20-1 and TRBJ2-3; 10 bases map to TRBD2. Germline V gene lookup returns CDR1 DFQATT and CDR2 SNEGSKA (reference sequence). This CDR3 has 15 residues. J lost 3 bases, V lost 6 bases, and 9 bases had no gene match. CDR3 sequence (DNA): TGCAGTGCCACCACTAGCGGGATTTTGACAGATACGCAGTATTTT. Protein: CSATTSGILTDTQYF.

This clonotype was found a few times. The rearrangement uses TRBV7-6 and TRBJ2-7; 9 bases agree with TRBD2. CDR1 and CDR2 (germline): SGHVS, FNYEAQ. The CDR3 is 15 residues long. Unmatched junction bases numbered 7, after V lost 5 bases and J lost 2 bases. This CDR3 is CASSPRTSDPYEQYF. DNA for the CDR3: TGTGCCAGCAGCCCCAGGACTAGCGACCCCTACGAGCAGTACTTC.

This clonotype was picked up a small number of times. The chain carries TRBV6-2 or TRBV6-3 and TRBJ1-1; TRBD1 matches 10 bases. The V gene's germline CDR1 is MNHEY and CDR2 SVGEGT. V was clipped by 6 bases and J by 3 bases; unmatched bases: 7. CDR3 length: 15 residues. CDR3: CASRRQGAGYTEAFF. CDR3 in DNA: TGTGCCAGCAGACGACAGGGGGCAGGGTACACTGAAGCTTTCTTT.

The chain joins TRBV12-2 to TRBJ2-7; TRBD2, the table's D call, lacks a check against the DNA. TRBV12-2 is a recognized pseudogene. The CDR3 consists of 18 residues. The CDR3 DNA sequence: TGTGCAAGTCGCTTAGCGGGACCCGGGACTAGCGCCGTTTACGAGCAGTACTTC. Protein sequence: CASRLAGPGTSAVYEQYF.

The chain has TRBV20-1 and TRBJ2-7; D is possibly TRBD2 (6 bases). This CDR3 spans 13 amino acids. The V and J ends lost 6 bases and 5 bases respectively, with 17 bases between them. From germline, CDR1 is DFQATT and CDR2 SNEGSKA (reference sequence). CDR3 coding DNA: TGCAGTGCCCCGGTCGCGGGGCTCCACGAGCAGTACTTC. Translated, it gives CSAPVAGLHEQYF.

This chain joins TRBV6-1 and TRBJ2-7, with D perhaps TRBD1 (6 bases). Per germline, CDR1 MNHNS and CDR2 SASEGT. V was clipped by 5 bases and J by 1 base, with 15 bases between them. The CDR3 totals 15 residues. In DNA, the CDR3 is TGTGCCAGCAGTCGCCAGGGGACATATTCCTACGAGCAGTACTTC. It translates to CASSRQGTYSYEQYF.

The chain uses TRBV6-2 or TRBV6-3 and TRBJ2-3; 8 nucleotides match TRBD2. The CDR3 loop spans 15 amino acids. CDR1 is MNHEY and CDR2 is SVGEGT in the germline V gene. Trimming took 5 bases from V and 2 from J; bases not matched to a gene: 6. CDR3 sequence (DNA): TGTGCCAGCAGTGGGTGGACTAGCCCCACAGATACGCAGTATTTT. Amino acids: CASSGWTSPTDTQYF.

V is TRBV6-5 and J is TRBJ2-5; 11 positions match TRBD2. Germline-derived CDR1 and CDR2 are MNHEY and SVGAGI. V gave up 2 bases and J gave up 2 bases; unmatched junction bases: 1. The length of the CDR3 is 15 residues. CDR3 coding DNA: TGTGCCAGCAGTTACAGACTAGCGGGACAAGAGACCCAGTACTTC. It yields the protein CASSYRLAGQETQYF.

This clonotype was seen at least ten times. At one boundary the junction diverges from the germline segment, which might be a read error. V is TRBV25-1 and J is TRBJ2-2, with 9 bases identical to TRBD1. Germline assignment: CDR1 MGHDK and CDR2 SYGVNS. The CDR3 sequence is 14 residues long. The CDR3 region has the DNA TGTGCCAGCAGAGACAGGGGGGCTGCCGGAGAGCTGTTTTTT. It codes for CASRDRGAAGELFF.

Ten or more counts support this clonotype. The gene calls are TRBV7-2 and TRBJ1-5, with D unclear. The V and J ends lost 2 bases and 7 bases respectively, with 15 bases between them. Germline CDR1 and CDR2: SGHTA and FQGNSA. The CDR3 is 15 amino acids. Here the CDR3 reads CASSLSMGILQPQHF. CDR3 coding DNA: TGTGCCAGCAGCTTATCCATGGGGATACTCCAGCCCCAGCATTTT.

The chain combines TRBV18 with TRBJ2-3, with D perhaps matching TRBD2 (6 bases). The germline CDR1 and CDR2 sequences are KGHSH and LQKENI. The CDR3 is made up of 13 amino acids. Trimming took 2 bases from V and 4 from J, leaving 7 bases between them. CDR3 coding DNA: TGTGCCAGCTCACCAAGGGAGGCAGATACGCAGTATTTT. It codes for CASSPREADTQYF.

This clonotype was counted at least ten times. This chain joins TRBV5-6 and TRBJ2-1; TRBD2 agrees at 11 bases. The germline V gene encodes CDR1 SGHDT and CDR2 YYEEEE. J lost 5 bases, V lost 4 bases, and 8 bases had no gene match. There are 16 residues in the CDR3. The CDR3 DNA sequence: TGTGCCAGCAGCAAGCCCGGTAGCGGGAGGGACAATGAGCAGTTCTTC. Its translation is CASSKPGSGRDNEQFF.

This clonotype was found a few times. This rearrangement joins TRBV12-3 or TRBV12-4 to TRBJ2-3, with D perhaps matching TRBD1 (7 bases). With 8 bases removed from V and 3 bases from J, the gap between germline ends came to 12 bases. CDR3 length: 13 amino acids. In DNA, the CDR3 is TGTGCCAGCGGAGGGGGCGGGACAGATACGCAGTATTTT. This translates into CASGGGGTDTQYF.

In this sample, this clonotype turned up a few times. The chain joins TRBV6-9 to TRBJ2-7; either TRBD1 or TRBD2 may fit D (5 bases each). V gave up 0 bases and J gave up 4 bases, with 19 bases separating them. Germline CDR1 is MNHGY and CDR2 is SVAAGI. The CDR3 runs to 17 residues. The CDR3, as DNA: TGTGCCAGCAGTTATTCGCTCGGGGCAGATCAAACTTACGAGCAGTACTTC. Translated, it gives CASSYSLGADQTYEQYF.

As concerns this clonotype: A much larger clone lies a single base off, so this may be a read error. The chain links TRBV11-2 to TRBJ2-7; TRBD1 matches at 10 bases. The CDR3 length is 14 residues. The germline CDR1 and CDR2 sequences are SGHAT and FQNNGV. The V and J ends lost 6 bases and 3 bases, in that order; junction bases with no gene match: 5. The CDR3 DNA reads TGTGCCAGCAGTTTCCGGGACAGGGGCTACGAGCAGTACTTC. Translating gives CASSFRDRGYEQYF.

This clonotype was observed at least ten times. The J gene is TRBJ1-2, the V gene TRBV6-1; 7 positions match TRBD1. The CDR3 has 14 amino acids. The junction had 9 bases not matched to a gene; V was cut back by 7 bases and J by 4 bases. The germline V gene has CDR1 MNHNS and CDR2 SASEGT. The CDR3 is CASTSGTASYGYTF. Written as DNA, the CDR3 is TGTGCCAGCACCTCCGGGACAGCAAGCTATGGCTACACCTTC.

This clonotype was seen a handful of times. This chain joins TRBV20-1 and TRBJ2-1; TRBD2 is a possible D gene (5 bases). The CDR3 consists of 14 residues. V was shortened by 6 bases and J by 8 bases, with 20 bases between the two germline ends. In germline, CDR1 is DFQATT, CDR2 SNEGSKA (reference sequence). CDR3 loop: CSAAEPRGYDEQFF. The DNA for the CDR3 is TGCAGTGCCGCGGAGCCCCGCGGGTATGATGAGCAGTTCTTC.